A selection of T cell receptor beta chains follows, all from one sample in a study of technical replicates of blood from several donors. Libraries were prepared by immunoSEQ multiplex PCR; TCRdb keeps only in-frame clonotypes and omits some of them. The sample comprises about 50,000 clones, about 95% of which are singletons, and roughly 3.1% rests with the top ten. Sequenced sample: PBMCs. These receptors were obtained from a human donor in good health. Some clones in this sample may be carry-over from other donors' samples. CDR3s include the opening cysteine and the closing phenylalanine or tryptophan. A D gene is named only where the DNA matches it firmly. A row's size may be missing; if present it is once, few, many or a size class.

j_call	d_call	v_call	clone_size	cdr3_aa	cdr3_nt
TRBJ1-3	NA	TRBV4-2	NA	CASSQDGGISGNTIYF	TGTGCCAGCAGCCAAGACGGGGGGATCTCTGGAAACACCATATATTTT
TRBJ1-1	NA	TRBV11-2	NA	CASSLDRVEAFF	TGTGCCAGCAGCTTAGACAGGGTCGAAGCTTTCTTT
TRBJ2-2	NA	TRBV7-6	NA	CASSFLDSGNTGELFF	TGTGCCAGCAGCTTTTTGGATAGCGGGAACACCGGGGAGCTGTTTTTT
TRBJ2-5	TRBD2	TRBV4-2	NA	CASSQERPSGVWETQYF	TGTGCCAGCAGCCAAGAGCGGCCTAGCGGGGTATGGGAGACCCAGTACTTC
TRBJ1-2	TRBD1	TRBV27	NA	CASRTKHRGASYGYTF	TGTGCCAGCAGGACTAAGCACAGGGGCGCCAGCTATGGCTACACCTTC
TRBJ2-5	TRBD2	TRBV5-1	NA	CASSLGTSGRGETQYF	TGCGCCAGCAGCTTGGGGACTAGCGGGAGAGGAGAGACCCAGTACTTC
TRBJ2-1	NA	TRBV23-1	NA	CASSPRAGMINEQFF	TGCGCCAGCAGTCCAAGAGCAGGGATGATCAATGAGCAGTTCTTC
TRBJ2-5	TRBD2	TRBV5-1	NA	CASSLAPRASGPQETQYF	TGCGCCAGCAGCTTGGCGCCCCGGGCTAGCGGACCCCAAGAGACCCAGTACTTC
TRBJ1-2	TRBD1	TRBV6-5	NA	CASRTGGGLGYTF	TGTGCCAGCAGAACAGGGGGCGGCCTTGGCTACACCTTC
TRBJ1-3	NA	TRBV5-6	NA	CASSFGSGNTIYF	TGTGCCAGCAGCTTCGGCTCTGGAAACACCATATATTTT
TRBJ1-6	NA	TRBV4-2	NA	CASSQFQRYNSPLHF	TGTGCCAGCAGCCAATTCCAGAGGTATAATTCACCCCTCCACTTT
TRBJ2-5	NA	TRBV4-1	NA	CASSQDSYVTGAQTQYF	TGCGCCAGCAGCCAAGATAGTTATGTTACGGGTGCCCAGACCCAGTACTTC
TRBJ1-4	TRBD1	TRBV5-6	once	CASSPMDRGGEKLFF	TGTGCCAGCAGCCCGATGGACAGGGGTGGTGAAAAACTGTTTTTT
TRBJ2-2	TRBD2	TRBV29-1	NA	CSGGLAGAGELFF	TGCAGCGGTGGACTAGCGGGAGCCGGGGAGCTGTTTTTT
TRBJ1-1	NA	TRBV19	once	CASSISLGHREAFF	TGTGCCAGTAGTATTTCCCTGGGACACAGGGAAGCTTTCTTT
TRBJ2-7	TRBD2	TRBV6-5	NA	CASSGTGLVGYEQYF	TGTGCCAGCAGTGGCACGGGACTAGTAGGCTACGAGCAGTACTTC
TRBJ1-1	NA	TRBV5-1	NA	CASSLLNVNTEAFF	TGCGCCAGCAGCTTGCTTAATGTGAACACTGAAGCTTTCTTT
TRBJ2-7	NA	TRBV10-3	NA	CAISPKSSYEQYF	TGTGCCATCAGCCCCAAGAGCTCCTACGAGCAGTACTTC
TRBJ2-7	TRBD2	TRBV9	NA	CASSRVSGRRNEQYF	TGTGCCAGCAGCCGTGTTAGCGGGAGGAGGAACGAGCAGTACTTC
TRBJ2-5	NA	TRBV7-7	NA	CASSLGTRTTLETQYF	TGTGCCAGCAGTTTAGGAACCCGGACTACACTAGAGACCCAGTACTTC
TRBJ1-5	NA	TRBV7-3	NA	CASSLSGGNQPQHF	TGTGCCAGCAGCTTATCCGGAGGCAATCAGCCCCAGCATTTT
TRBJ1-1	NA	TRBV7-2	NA	CASSGQSGGNTEAFF	TGTGCCAGCAGCGGTCAATCGGGGGGCAACACTGAAGCTTTCTTT
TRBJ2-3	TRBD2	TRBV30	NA	CAWMGTSRASTQYF	TGTGCCTGGATGGGGACTAGTAGGGCATCGACGCAGTATTTT
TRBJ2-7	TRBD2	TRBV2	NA	CASSVGRGEYEQYF	TGTGCCAGCAGTGTGGGGAGGGGAGAGTACGAGCAGTACTTC
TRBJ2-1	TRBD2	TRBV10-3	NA	CAIGTSGIGEQFF	TGTGCCATCGGGACTAGCGGGATTGGTGAGCAGTTCTTC
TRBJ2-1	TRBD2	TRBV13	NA	CASSLATSGRGAEQFF	TGTGCCAGCAGCTTGGCCACTAGCGGGCGAGGAGCTGAGCAGTTCTTC